The text below deals with one T cell receptor (beta chain). Antigen specificity is unknown. Trimming cost V 6 bases and J 4 bases, with 16 bases left between them. CDR3 size: 14 residues. The cDNA 3' end received a ligated oligonucleotide with a UMI. The first PCR ran 4 to 5 cycles with an equimolar RC1.1 and RC1.2 beta primer mix. TCRdb re-called the UMI-ligation and nested PCR reads with MiXCR, one entry per CDR3 protein. The table shows around 44,000 distinct CDR3 sequences, with approximately 15% occurring only once. The data are from a study of quantifying T cell responses using KT2 cells. Study information: Reverse transcription used primers in the TCR alpha and beta constant regions.

The study, taken as a whole, reports: KT2 clone alpha and beta sequence counts scaled linearly with input KT2 cell number. Very high KT2 spike-in numbers caused saturation in KT2 sequence detection.

Known numbers of the T cell clone KT2 were added to PBMC. KT2 cells were mixed with fixed PBMC numbers at varying ratios. Sample: PBMCs spiked with cells of the T cell clone KT2. The origin of this receptor is a human donor. The rearrangement joins TRBV12-3 or TRBV12-4 to TRBJ2-7; D perhaps matches TRBD1 (6 bases). The CDR3 region has the DNA TGTGCCAGCAGCCAACAGGGCTATTTATACGAGCAGTACTTC. Translation: CASSQQGYLYEQYF.